A selection of T cell receptor beta chains follows, all from one sample in a study of blood T cell repertoires in COVID-19. Measured with immunoSEQ multiplex PCR; TCRdb has only the in-frame clones, and not every one. The top ten clones hold about 1.7% of a sample with hundreds of thousands of clones, 90% of them seen once. Sequences were obtained from PBMCs or T cells enriched from blood (not recorded which). All receptors derive from a woman aged 18-29 years with acute COVID-19. CDR3s include the opening cysteine and the closing phenylalanine or tryptophan. The D gene is left open where the match is weak. A clone size is listed for some rows: how often the clone was seen (once, few, many), or a class if it is expanded.

clone size: NA; D gene: TRBD2; J gene: TRBJ2-2; V gene: TRBV28; CDR3 DNA: TGTGCCAGCAGCGACTGGGGGAGGGGAGGGACCGGGGAGCTGTTTTTT; CDR3 protein: CASSDWGRGGTGELFF
clone size: NA; D gene: TRBD2; J gene: TRBJ2-1; V gene: TRBV29-1; CDR3 DNA: TGCAGCATAAACGGACTAGCGGGCTTGAGCTCCTACAATGAGCAGTTCTTC; CDR3 protein: CSINGLAGLSSYNEQFF
clone size: NA; D gene: TRBD2; J gene: TRBJ2-1; V gene: TRBV11-1; CDR3 DNA: TGTGCCAGCAGCTCTCTCGGGACTAGCGGGAACCATGAGCAGTTCTTC; CDR3 protein: CASSSLGTSGNHEQFF
clone size: NA; D gene: TRBD1; J gene: TRBJ1-5; V gene: TRBV2; CDR3 DNA: TGTGCCAGCAGTGAGGGACAGGGACTTAAGGATCAGCCCCAGCATTTT; CDR3 protein: CASSEGQGLKDQPQHF
clone size: NA; D gene: NA; J gene: TRBJ2-2; V gene: TRBV10-2; CDR3 DNA: TGCGCCAGCAATCCGTTCGGAGCCTCGAACACCGGGGAGCTGTTTTTT; CDR3 protein: CASNPFGASNTGELFF
clone size: NA; D gene: NA; J gene: TRBJ2-5; V gene: TRBV4-1; CDR3 DNA: TGCGCCAGCAGCCGGGGCCCTGGGCGGGAGACCCAGTACTTC; CDR3 protein: CASSRGPGRETQYF
clone size: NA; D gene: TRBD1; J gene: TRBJ2-7; V gene: TRBV27; CDR3 DNA: TGTGCCAGCAGTCCCGGACAGGCCTACGAGCAGTACTTC; CDR3 protein: CASSPGQAYEQYF
clone size: NA; D gene: TRBD2; J gene: TRBJ2-1; V gene: TRBV24-1; CDR3 DNA: TGTGCCACCAGTGACCCTCTAGCGGGCCACTACAATGAGCAGTTCTTC; CDR3 protein: CATSDPLAGHYNEQFF
clone size: NA; D gene: NA; J gene: TRBJ2-7; V gene: TRBV19; CDR3 DNA: TGTGCCAGTAGTATAGTTCGGGGGAGCTACGAGCAGTACTTC; CDR3 protein: CASSIVRGSYEQYF
clone size: NA; D gene: NA; J gene: TRBJ2-5; V gene: TRBV5-1; CDR3 DNA: TGCGCCAGCAGCTTTGATGAGTACCAAGAGACCCAGTACTTC; CDR3 protein: CASSFDEYQETQYF
clone size: NA; D gene: NA; J gene: TRBJ1-1; V gene: TRBV9; CDR3 DNA: TGTGCCAGCAGCGTAGGGGGCAGCACTGAAGCTTTCTTT; CDR3 protein: CASSVGGSTEAFF
clone size: NA; D gene: NA; J gene: TRBJ2-1; V gene: TRBV11-2; CDR3 DNA: TGTGCCAGCAGCTTGCGCGAGCGCCCGTCCTACAATGAGCAGTTCTTC; CDR3 protein: CASSLRERPSYNEQFF
clone size: NA; D gene: NA; J gene: TRBJ2-1; V gene: TRBV28; CDR3 DNA: TGTGCCAGCTTCCGGTTAGGGGCCCTCCAGTGGGACAATGAGCAGTTCTTC; CDR3 protein: CASFRLGALQWDNEQFF
clone size: NA; D gene: TRBD2; J gene: TRBJ2-1; V gene: TRBV18; CDR3 DNA: TGTGCCAGCTCACCGGGACTAGCAGAAGTGTCTGAGCAGTTCTTC; CDR3 protein: CASSPGLAEVSEQFF
clone size: NA; D gene: NA; J gene: TRBJ1-1; V gene: TRBV7-9; CDR3 DNA: TGTGCCAGCAGCTTAGTGGGGGGTGAAGCTTTCTTT; CDR3 protein: CASSLVGGEAFF
clone size: NA; D gene: TRBD1; J gene: TRBJ2-1; V gene: TRBV7-3; CDR3 DNA: TGTGCCAGCAGCTTAACCGGTCAAAGGACAGGGGCCAATGAGCAGTTCTTC; CDR3 protein: CASSLTGQRTGANEQFF
clone size: NA; D gene: TRBD1; J gene: TRBJ1-4; V gene: TRBV27; CDR3 DNA: TGTGCCAGCGGACAGGGGGCGTGGGGTGAAAAACTGTTTTTT; CDR3 protein: CASGQGAWGEKLFF
clone size: NA; D gene: TRBD2; J gene: TRBJ2-7; V gene: TRBV5-1; CDR3 DNA: TGCGCCAGCAGCTTGGCGACAATTTTCGGGGGGGACACCTCCTACGAGCAGTACTTC; CDR3 protein: CASSLATIFGGDTSYEQYF
clone size: NA; D gene: NA; J gene: TRBJ2-5; V gene: TRBV25-1; CDR3 DNA: TGTGCCAGCAGTCGGCGGAGCGCCCTCCCGGGGGCCCAGTACTTC; CDR3 protein: CASSRRSALPGAQYF
clone size: NA; D gene: NA; J gene: TRBJ2-1; V gene: TRBV14; CDR3 DNA: TGTGCCAGCAGCCAAGTCCTGCGCGGTGAGCAGTTCTTC; CDR3 protein: CASSQVLRGEQFF
clone size: NA; D gene: TRBD2; J gene: TRBJ2-1; V gene: TRBV18; CDR3 DNA: TGTGCCAGCTCACCCTCTAGCGGGAGGTTGAATGAGCAGTTCTTC; CDR3 protein: CASSPSSGRLNEQFF
clone size: NA; D gene: NA; J gene: TRBJ2-1; V gene: TRBV5-4; CDR3 DNA: TGTGCCAGCAGCCCCTTCGAGGGCTACAATGAGCAGTTCTTC; CDR3 protein: CASSPFEGYNEQFF
clone size: NA; D gene: NA; J gene: TRBJ2-7; V gene: TRBV5-1; CDR3 DNA: TGCGCCAGCAGCTTGGTAGGCGGTTCTCTCTACGAGCAGTACTTC; CDR3 protein: CASSLVGGSLYEQYF
clone size: NA; D gene: TRBD1; J gene: TRBJ1-4; V gene: TRBV15; CDR3 DNA: TGTGCCACCAGCAAGGGGGACAGAGCAACTAATGAAAAACTGTTTTTT; CDR3 protein: CATSKGDRATNEKLFF
clone size: NA; D gene: NA; J gene: TRBJ2-5; V gene: TRBV30; CDR3 DNA: TGTGCCTGGAGTCGTAGCTTTGAGACCCAGTACTTC; CDR3 protein: CAWSRSFETQYF
clone size: NA; D gene: NA; J gene: TRBJ1-4; V gene: TRBV15; CDR3 DNA: TGTGCCACCCGAAAGGGGGGGGGTGAAAAACTGTTTTTT; CDR3 protein: CATRKGGGEKLFF
clone size: NA; D gene: TRBD1; J gene: TRBJ2-7; V gene: TRBV4-1; CDR3 DNA: TGCGCCAGCAGCGTCCGGGACAGGGACTACGAGCAGTACTTC; CDR3 protein: CASSVRDRDYEQYF
clone size: NA; D gene: NA; J gene: TRBJ2-7; V gene: TRBV27; CDR3 DNA: TGTGCCAGCAGCGGACCAGGGCAGGGGCCCTCCTACGAGCAGTACTTC; CDR3 protein: CASSGPGQGPSYEQYF
clone size: NA; D gene: TRBD1; J gene: TRBJ2-5; V gene: TRBV6-5; CDR3 DNA: TGTGCCACAGGGGGTTATGAGACCCAGTACTTC; CDR3 protein: CATGGYETQYF
clone size: few; D gene: TRBD2; J gene: TRBJ2-1; V gene: TRBV23-1; CDR3 DNA: TGCGCCAGCAGTCCTGCCGGGACTAGCGGTAAAGAGCAGTTCTTC; CDR3 protein: CASSPAGTSGKEQFF
clone size: NA; D gene: TRBD2; J gene: TRBJ2-3; V gene: TRBV7-2; CDR3 DNA: TGTGCCAGCAGCTTAAATGCGGGAGGGATTGATACGCAGTATTTT; CDR3 protein: CASSLNAGGIDTQYF